This entry concerns a single T cell receptor (beta chain). The data are from a study of T cells in Graves' hyperthyroidism and ophthalmopathy. About the study: Peripheral blood specimens were obtained at initial diagnosis, prior to any treatment.

Amplified regions were TCR beta CDR3 sequences from RNA transcripts. HTBI primers were the set used in a first-round RT-PCR of the TCR CDR3. TCRdb re-derived calls from the multiplex PCR reads in MiXCR, one entry per CDR3 protein. The table lists 500,000 or so distinct CDR3 sequences, roughly a sixth of them singletons. The V gene lost 7 bases and the J gene lost 3 bases, with 21 bases spanning the gap. Germline loops: CDR1 LNHDA, CDR2 SQIVND (reference sequence). The length of the CDR3 is 16 residues. The receptor was isolated from a woman younger than 30 with Graves' ophthalmopathy. The sequenced material came from blood. The chain joins TRBV19 to TRBJ1-2, with unresolved D. CDR3 in amino acids: CASTGPRVDGDYGYTF. The CDR3 DNA is TGTGCCAGTACTGGCCCTCGGGTCGACGGAGACTATGGCTACACCTTC. Variable domain in full (rest from reference TRBV19 and TRBJ1-2): DGGITQSPKYLFRKEGQNVTLSCEQNLNHDAMYWYRQDPGQGLRLIYYSQIVNDFQKGDIAEGYSVSREKKESFPLTVTSAQKNPTAFYLCASTGPRVDGDYGYTFGSGTRLTVV.